The next 15 T cell receptor beta chains were all read from a single sample in a study of T cells in tumors after PD-1 blockade. Sequencing was performed with immunoSEQ multiplex PCR; in TCRdb, only in-frame clones are kept and a portion is missing. This table holds 61,000 or so clones, over 75% found once. The material was PBMCs, obtained before anti-PD-1 treatment. Receptors originate from a human donor with basal cell carcinoma.

This clone came up a few times. The chain joins TRBV10-2 to TRBJ1-6; D not resolved. Trimming took 3 bases from V and 7 from J, leaving 10 bases between them. This CDR3 has 14 residues. The germline V gene encodes CDR1 WSHSY and CDR2 SAAADI. The CDR3 DNA is TGCGCCAGCAGTGAAATGATCAGGAATTCACCCCTCCACTTT. This gives the protein CASSEMIRNSPLHF.

The rearrangement joins TRBV7-9 to TRBJ1-2; TRBD1 matches 10 bases. Germline V lookup: CDR1 SEHNR, CDR2 FQNEAQ (reference sequence). J was trimmed by 1 base and V by 5 bases; bases with no gene match: 16. CDR3 length equals 19 residues. The DNA for the CDR3 is TGTGCCAGCAGCCTTTATCGAATCGACAGGGGGCGAGTTAACTATGGCTACACCTTC. This translates into CASSLYRIDRGRVNYGYTF.

The genes are TRBV18 and TRBJ2-3, with a possible D match to TRBD2 (5 bases). From germline, CDR1 is KGHSH and CDR2 LQKENI. There are 12 residues in the CDR3. V lost 2 bases, J lost 5 bases, and 5 bases lay in between. The CDR3 loop is CASSPEGDTQYF. The CDR3 region has the DNA TGTGCCAGCTCACCAGAGGGAGATACGCAGTATTTT.

J is TRBJ1-2 and V is TRBV6-6; TRBD1 might be the D (6 bases). The CDR3 has 15 amino acids. V shed 5 bases and J shed 2 bases, with 15 bases lying between them. Germline CDR1 is MNHNY and CDR2 is SVGAGI (reference sequence). The CDR3 here is CASSDPAGDNYGYTF. CDR3 in DNA: TGTGCCAGCAGTGACCCGGCAGGGGACAACTATGGCTACACCTTC.

This clone was observed a few times. V is TRBV7-9 and J is TRBJ2-2, with D possibly matching TRBD1 (6 bases). Trimming cost V 5 bases and J 4 bases, with 14 bases left between them. Germline loops: CDR1 SEHNR, CDR2 FQNEAQ (reference sequence). CDR3 length equals 15 residues. The chain's CDR3 is CASSVQGESTGELFF. For the CDR3, the DNA is TGTGCCAGCAGCGTACAGGGAGAGAGCACCGGGGAGCTGTTTTTT.

The V and J genes are TRBV19 and TRBJ2-2; TRBD2 might be the D (5 bases). V lost 7 bases and J 0 bases, leaving 6 bases between the germline ends. This CDR3 comprises 13 residues. The germline V gene encodes CDR1 LNHDA and CDR2 SQIVND (reference sequence). The CDR3 loop reads CASKEANTGELFF. The CDR3 DNA reads as TGTGCCAGTAAGGAGGCGAACACCGGGGAGCTGTTTTTT.

The genes are TRBV19 and TRBJ1-1, with TRBD1 as a possible D gene (5 bases). The germline gives CDR1 LNHDA, CDR2 SQIVND (reference sequence). Trimming stripped 3 bases from V and 1 base from J, with 9 bases between. The length of the CDR3 is 14 residues. The CDR3 region is CASSMTETNTEAFF. In DNA, the CDR3 is TGTGCCAGTAGTATGACAGAAACGAACACTGAAGCTTTCTTT.

This clone appeared a single time. CDR3 region: CSGVEWRSSYNEQFF. The CDR3 DNA reads as TGCAGCGGTGTCGAATGGAGGAGCTCCTACAATGAGCAGTTCTTC. The chain links TRBV29-1 to TRBJ2-1; TRBD2 is a possible D gene (5 bases). The CDR3 extends over 15 amino acids. V lost 7 bases and J 0 bases, leaving 16 bases between the germline ends. Per germline, CDR1 SQVTM and CDR2 ANQGSEA.

The V call is TRBV19, the J call TRBJ2-7; 7 bases match TRBD1. CDR3 length: 15 amino acids. CDR1 is LNHDA, CDR2 SQIVND, per germline (reference sequence). V was pared by 5 bases and J by 0 bases, with 7 bases of the junction left unmatched. CDR3 DNA: TGTGCCAGTAGTGCGCCGGGACAGAGCTCCTACGAGCAGTACTTC. This translates into CASSAPGQSSYEQYF. Variable domain in full (rest from reference TRBV19 and TRBJ2-7): DGGITQSPKYLFRKEGQNVTLSCEQNLNHDAMYWYRQDPGQGLRLIYYSQIVNDFQKGDIAEGYSVSREKKESFPLTVTSAQKNPTAFYLCASSAPGQSSYEQYFGPGTRLTVT.

The chain joins TRBV5-6 to TRBJ2-7; D is unclear. The length of the CDR3 is 12 residues. CDR1 and CDR2 (germline): SGHDT, YYEEEE. V shed 1 base and J shed 0 bases, with 2 bases lying between them. This CDR3 is CASSLLSYEQYF. In nucleotides, the CDR3 is TGTGCCAGCAGCTTGCTCTCCTACGAGCAGTACTTC.

The genes are TRBV5-4 and TRBJ1-2; no clear D gene. Germline CDR1 reads SGHNT; CDR2 reads YYREEE (reference sequence). V was cut by 7 bases and J by 0 bases, with 13 bases left in between. This CDR3 comprises 14 residues. CDR3 residues: CASSTGTANYGYTF. The CDR3 bases are TGTGCCAGCTCTACTGGAACAGCTAACTATGGCTACACCTTC.

This chain joins TRBV2 and TRBJ2-1, with 10 nucleotides matching TRBD2. The V gene end was trimmed by 9 bases and the J gene end by 7 bases; junction bases not matched to a gene: 9. This CDR3 is built from 14 residues. From germline, CDR1 is SNHLY and CDR2 FYNNEI. The CDR3 nucleotides are TGTGCCAGTACACTAGCGGGGCGTGGAAATGAGCAGTTCTTC. It translates to CASTLAGRGNEQFF. The full variable domain, in which reference TRBV2 and TRBJ2-1 provide the parts outside the CDR3, is EPEVTQTPSHQVTQMGQEVILRCVPISNHLYFYWYRQILGQKVEFLVSFYNNEISEKSEIFDDQFSVERPDGSNFTLKIRSTKLEDSAMYFCASTLAGRGNEQFFGPGTRLTVL.

This clone was counted once. The J gene is TRBJ1-2, the V gene TRBV28; D is uncertain. The CDR3 loop spans 12 amino acids. Trimming stripped 8 bases from V and 4 bases from J, with 11 bases between. Germline CDR1 reads MDHEN; CDR2 reads SYDVKM. CDR3 region: CASREVPYGYTF. For the CDR3, the DNA is TGTGCCAGCCGGGAAGTCCCCTATGGCTACACCTTC.

The chain recombines TRBV11-3 with TRBJ2-5; the match to TRBD1 covers 7 bases. The germline V gene encodes CDR1 SGHNT and CDR2 YENEEA. Unmatched junction bases numbered 5, after V lost 5 bases and J lost 5 bases. The CDR3 runs to 13 residues. CDR3 in amino acids: CASSPRQGETQYF. For the CDR3, the DNA is TGTGCCAGCAGCCCTAGACAGGGTGAGACCCAGTACTTC.

The genes are TRBV27 and TRBJ1-6, with 7 bases lining up with TRBD1. CDR1 is MNHEY, CDR2 SMNVEV, per germline (reference sequence). CDR3 length: 14 residues. Germline trimming cut 6 bases from V and 6 bases from J; bases unmatched to any gene: 5. Here the CDR3 reads CASRPGQPNSPLHF. CDR3 DNA: TGTGCCAGCAGGCCGGGACAGCCTAATTCACCCCTCCACTTT.